This T cell receptor beta chain was identified in a study of T cells in Graves' hyperthyroidism and ophthalmopathy. Amplification yielded TCR beta CDR3 regions, with RNA transcripts as the source. The HTBI primer set drove a first-round RT-PCR of the TCR CDR3. MiXCR, run by TCRdb on the multiplex PCR reads, gives a single entry per CDR3 protein. The data show more than 500,000 distinct CDR3 sequences, roughly 15% seen once. CDR3 length: 15 residues. J gave up 6 bases and V 7 bases, and 11 bases lay outside the gene matches. The specimen was blood. The chain joins TRBV12-3 or TRBV12-4 to TRBJ1-5, with TRBD1 matching 8 bases. The TCR originated in a woman aged 40 to 50 with Graves' ophthalmopathy. As DNA, the CDR3 is TGTGCCAGCACCAAAGGACAGGGAGGATTTCAGCCCCAGCATTTT. Translating gives CASTKGQGGFQPQHF.